Here is one TCR beta chain with its context. What it binds is not known. The sample comes from a study of T cells in Graves' hyperthyroidism and ophthalmopathy. Used for diagnoses were clinical symptoms, serum thyroxine and TRAb, thyroid ultrasound and orbital computed tomography. Trimming took 7 bases from V and 5 from J, leaving 15 bases between them. CDR1 WSHSY and CDR2 SAAADI come from the germline V gene. The CDR3 is 14 amino acids. Regarding the study as a whole: Ophthalmopathy was model-predicted a median about 6 months pre-onset. Most expanded thyroid clonotypes above 0.001 also appeared in blood.

There were TCR beta CDR3 regions amplified from RNA transcripts. The TCR CDR3 first-round RT-PCR relied on the HTBI primer set. TCRdb recomputed calls from the multiplex PCR reads with MiXCR, one row per CDR3 protein. The table includes roughly 96,000 distinct CDR3 sequences, under 65% detected once. The sequence derives from a woman in her 40s with Graves' hyperthyroidism. The sample comprised blood. The chain has TRBV10-2 and TRBJ1-5, with D uncertain. The CDR3 coding sequence is TGCGCCAGCACGGGGTCTTTCCGATATCAGCCCCAGCATTTT. Translating gives CASTGSFRYQPQHF.